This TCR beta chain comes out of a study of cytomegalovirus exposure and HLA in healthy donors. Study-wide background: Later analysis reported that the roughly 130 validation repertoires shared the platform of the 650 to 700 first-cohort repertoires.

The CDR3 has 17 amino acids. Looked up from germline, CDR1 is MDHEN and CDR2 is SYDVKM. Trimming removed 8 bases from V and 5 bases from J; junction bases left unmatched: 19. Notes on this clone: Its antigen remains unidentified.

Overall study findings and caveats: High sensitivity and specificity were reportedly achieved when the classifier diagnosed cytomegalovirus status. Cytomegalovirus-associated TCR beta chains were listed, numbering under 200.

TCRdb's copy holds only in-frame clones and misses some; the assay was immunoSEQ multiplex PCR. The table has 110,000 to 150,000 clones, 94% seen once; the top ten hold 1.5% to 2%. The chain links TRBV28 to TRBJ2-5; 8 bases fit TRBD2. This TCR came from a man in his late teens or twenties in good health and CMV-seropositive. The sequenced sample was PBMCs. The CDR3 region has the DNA TGTGCCAGCTCCCCGGGGAACGGGAGGGGAGTAAGGGAGACCCAGTACTTC. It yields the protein CASSPGNGRGVRETQYF.